The 30 T cell receptor beta chains presented below share a single source sample, sequenced in a study of cytomegalovirus exposure and HLA in healthy donors. A multiplex PCR was run with 60 Vbeta primers and 13 Jbeta primers. Sequencing used immunoSEQ multiplex PCR; TCRdb keeps in-frame clones, though not all of them. The table has some 120,000 clones, around 70% seen once. The sequenced material came from PBMCs. The receptor set was obtained from a middle-aged woman in good health and CMV-seropositive.

The chain employs TRBV10-3 and TRBJ1-3, with 8 nucleotides matching TRBD1. The CDR3 length is 13 residues. From germline, CDR1 is ENHRY and CDR2 SYGVKD. J was trimmed by 0 bases and V by 10 bases; bases with no gene match: 2. The CDR3 DNA sequence: TGTGCCACCGGACAGGGCTCTGGAAACACCATATATTTT. Translated, it gives CATGQGSGNTIYF.

This clone appeared a few times. A much bigger clone sits one base away, suggesting this may be a read error. The V and J genes are TRBV4-2 and TRBJ1-1; D possibly corresponds to TRBD1 (5 bases). Germline assignment: CDR1 LGHNA and CDR2 YNFKEQ. This CDR3 is built from 15 residues. The ends were cut back, 3 bases at V and 3 bases at J, with 14 bases in the middle. The CDR3 DNA is TGTGCCAGCAGCCACCTTTCAGCGGGGGACACTGAAGCTTTCTTT. Translated, it gives CASSHLSAGDTEAFF.

In its sample, this clone was seen a few times. In nucleotides, the CDR3 is TGCGCCAGCAGTCTCCTAGCGGGGGGGATTTACGAGCAGTACTTC. This codes for CASSLLAGGIYEQYF. The chain couples TRBV4-1 to TRBJ2-7, with 12 bases matching TRBD2. The CDR3 is made up of 15 amino acids. After removal of 6 bases from V and 4 bases from J, the junction contained 7 bases not matched to a gene. Germline CDR1 MGHRA, CDR2 YSYEKL.

This clone was seen only once. The chain uses TRBV11-1 and TRBJ2-5, with TRBD2 identical over 13 bases. The CDR3 consists of 16 residues. V was pared by 4 bases and J by 5 bases, with 7 bases of the junction left unmatched. Germline-derived CDR1 and CDR2 are SGHAT and FQDESV (reference sequence). The CDR3 DNA is TGTGCCAGCAGCTCGCGACTAGCGGGGGGCAGGGAGACCCAGTACTTC. It yields the protein CASSSRLAGGRETQYF.

This clone was seen a handful of times. This chain uses TRBV28 with TRBJ1-2; D perhaps matches TRBD1 (5 bases). V lost 8 bases and J lost 2, with 12 bases in between. This CDR3 contains 13 residues. The germline gives CDR1 MDHEN, CDR2 SYDVKM. CDR3 coding DNA: TGTGCCAGCGGGGGAGGGGCCAACTATGGCTACACCTTC. As protein: CASGGGANYGYTF.

Only a few counts were recorded for this clone. The chain is built from TRBV10-3 and TRBJ2-1, with a weak D call TRBD2 (7 bases). V lost 3 bases to trimming and J lost 6 bases, with 21 bases between them. Germline CDR1 and CDR2: ENHRY and SYGVKD. The CDR3 has 17 amino acids. The CDR3 DNA sequence: TGTGCCATCAGTGATGAAGGGCCGAGGGGGAGGGGCAATGAGCAGTTCTTC. Protein sequence: CAISDEGPRGRGNEQFF.

The rearrangement links TRBV5-4 to TRBJ2-3, with D perhaps TRBD1 (6 bases). Germline CDR1 and CDR2: SGHNT and YYREEE (reference sequence). The CDR3 is made up of 15 amino acids. V was trimmed by 0 bases and J by 0 bases, leaving 8 bases between them. The CDR3 loop is CASSLEGGSTDTQYF. CDR3 sequence (DNA): TGTGCCAGCAGCTTGGAAGGGGGTAGCACAGATACGCAGTATTTT.

This rearrangement joins TRBV28 to TRBJ2-1; D remains unclear. This CDR3 comprises 12 residues. The V and J ends lost 5 bases and 7 bases respectively, with 9 bases between them. Germline V gives CDR1 MDHEN, CDR2 SYDVKM. As DNA, the CDR3 is TGTGCCAGCAGTCAATCGGAGAATGAGCAGTTCTTC. This translates into CASSQSENEQFF.

The chain couples TRBV25-1 to TRBJ2-7; the D gene is possibly TRBD1 (5 bases). The germline V and J ends were trimmed by 2 bases and 6 bases, with 17 bases remaining between them. Germline CDR1 MGHDK, CDR2 SYGVNS. This CDR3 has 15 amino acids. The CDR3 here is CASSERLDSLGEQYF. The CDR3 DNA sequence: TGTGCCAGCAGTGAAAGGTTAGACAGTCTAGGCGAGCAGTACTTC.

The chain has TRBV10-3 and TRBJ1-5; D is undetermined. The CDR3 is 13 residues long. V was trimmed by 10 bases and J by 0 bases, leaving 10 bases between them. CDR1 is ENHRY, CDR2 SYGVKD, per germline. CDR3: CASGLFSNQPQHF. The CDR3 nucleotides read TGTGCCAGCGGTTTATTTAGCAATCAGCCCCAGCATTTT.

This clone was found a few times. The V gene is TRBV6-5, the J gene TRBJ1-2; 8 bases align to TRBD1. CDR3 length: 15 amino acids. After removal of 2 bases from V and 3 bases from J, the junction contained 5 bases not matched to a gene. The germline gives CDR1 MNHEY, CDR2 SVGAGI. The CDR3 nucleotides read TGTGCCAGCAGTTACGAGTCAGGGGGCGACTATGGCTACACCTTC. Amino acids: CASSYESGGDYGYTF.

This clone was detected once. The gene calls are TRBV13 and TRBJ2-3; no clear D gene. CDR3 length: 14 amino acids. With 5 bases removed from V and 0 bases from J, the gap between germline ends came to 9 bases. CDR1 PRHDT and CDR2 FYEKMQ come from the germline V gene (reference sequence). This CDR3 reads CASSRPSSTDTQYF. The CDR3 DNA follows: TGTGCCAGCAGCCGTCCGTCTAGCACAGATACGCAGTATTTT.

The chain links TRBV7-6 to TRBJ2-7, with 12 nucleotides matching TRBD1. Germline CDR1 and CDR2: SGHVS and FNYEAQ. The J segment lost 6 bases and the V segment lost 2 bases, leaving 11 bases of the junction unmatched. CDR3 size: 17 residues. CDR3 coding DNA: TGTGCCAGCAGCTTATTGGGTACCGGGACAGGGGGCTCCGAGCAGTACTTC. This gives the protein CASSLLGTGTGGSEQYF.

The chain combines TRBV25-1 with TRBJ1-6; 10 bases are shared with TRBD1. The germline V gene has CDR1 MGHDK and CDR2 SYGVNS. The CDR3 has 16 residues. The junction had 9 bases not matched to a gene; V was cut back by 0 bases and J by 13 bases. CDR3 in DNA: TGTGCCAGCAGTGAATATAGTGGGACAGGGGCCCCTCCCCTCCACTTT. This sequence encodes CASSEYSGTGAPPLHF.

This clone was counted a few times. V and J are TRBV5-4 and TRBJ1-1; the D is unclear. The V and J ends lost 4 bases and 0 bases respectively, with 7 bases between them. The CDR3 consists of 13 residues. The germline V gene has CDR1 SGHNT and CDR2 YYREEE (reference sequence). The CDR3: CASSTPMNTEAFF. The CDR3 nucleotides are TGTGCCAGCAGCACTCCCATGAACACTGAAGCTTTCTTT.

The chain is built from TRBV28 and TRBJ2-1, with 9 bases aligning to TRBD1. Losses at the gene ends were 5 bases for V and 3 bases for J; bases not matched to a gene: 2. CDR1 is MDHEN and CDR2 is SYDVKM in the germline V gene. The CDR3 totals 14 residues. CDR3 nucleotides: TGTGCCAGCAGTGGGACAGGGAGCTACAATGAGCAGTTCTTC. It codes for CASSGTGSYNEQFF.

The chain employs TRBV28 and TRBJ1-2; TRBD1 matches 8 bases. Germline lookup yields CDR1 MDHEN and CDR2 SYDVKM. CDR3 length: 13 residues. The junction had 9 bases not matched to a gene; V was cut back by 8 bases and J by 7 bases. In DNA, the CDR3 is TGTGCCAGCGCGGAACAGGGGGGGGTTGGCTACACCTTC. As protein: CASAEQGGVGYTF.

V is TRBV29-1 and J is TRBJ2-2; D perhaps matches TRBD1 (6 bases). Germline CDR1 is SQVTM and CDR2 is ANQGSEA. CDR3 size: 13 residues. V was shortened by 7 bases and J by 4 bases, with 13 bases between the two germline ends. The CDR3 is CSGDTGRTGELFF. DNA for the CDR3: TGCAGCGGGGACACGGGTCGCACCGGGGAGCTGTTTTTT.

The V gene is TRBV4-2, the J gene TRBJ2-3; 7 nucleotides align to TRBD2. The CDR3 spans 19 residues. In germline, CDR1 is LGHNA, CDR2 YNFKEQ. V shed 4 bases and J 1 base; nucleotides not matched to a gene: 17. The CDR3 here is CASSLGLIAGLTGTDTQYF. In nucleotides, the CDR3 is TGTGCCAGCAGCCTCGGTTTAATAGCGGGCCTAACCGGCACAGATACGCAGTATTTT.

V gene TRBV5-6 combines with J gene TRBJ2-1; 9 nucleotides match TRBD1. V dropped 4 bases and J dropped 9; count of bases not matched to a gene: 14. The germline V gene encodes CDR1 SGHDT and CDR2 YYEEEE. The CDR3 consists of 16 residues. The DNA of the CDR3 is TGTGCCAGCAGCCGGACCGGGACAGGGTCTTCTAGTGAGCAGTTCTTC. It translates to CASSRTGTGSSSEQFF.

The V and J genes are TRBV5-5 and TRBJ2-5, with a possible D match to TRBD2 (6 bases). CDR1 and CDR2 (germline): SGHKS, YYEKEE (reference sequence). The CDR3 sequence is 13 residues long. Trimming took off 5 bases at V and 1 base at J, with 9 bases between the two ends. CDR3 sequence (DNA): TGTGCCAGCAGGGCGGGACTCCAAGAGACCCAGTACTTC. It codes for CASRAGLQETQYF.

This chain uses TRBV4-3 with TRBJ2-2; D may be TRBD2 (6 bases). CDR3 length: 22 amino acids. The germline gives CDR1 LGHNA, CDR2 YSLEER. V lost 1 base, J lost 0 bases, and 27 bases lay in between. The CDR3 sequence is CASSQGFPLPATSQANTGELFF. For the CDR3, the DNA is TGCGCCAGCAGCCAAGGGTTCCCCCTCCCAGCTACTAGCCAAGCGAACACCGGGGAGCTGTTTTTT.

The chain has TRBV2 and TRBJ1-2; D might be TRBD1 (6 bases). Germline V gene sequence: CDR1 SNHLY, CDR2 FYNNEI. V dropped 6 bases and J dropped 6 bases, with 11 bases sitting between them. There are 12 residues in the CDR3. The CDR3 region is CASRRTVHGYTF. The CDR3 DNA follows: TGTGCCAGCAGACGGACAGTCCATGGCTACACCTTC.

The CDR3 spells CASSYGTGGTNGYTF. The CDR3, as DNA: TGTGCCAGCAGTTACGGGACAGGGGGTACGAATGGCTACACCTTC. The chain couples TRBV6-5 to TRBJ1-2; TRBD1 matches 11 bases. V was clipped by 2 bases and J by 6 bases; unmatched bases: 5. CDR3 length: 15 amino acids. Looked up from germline, CDR1 is MNHEY and CDR2 is SVGAGI.

The chain links TRBV5-1 to TRBJ2-1; 11 bases map to TRBD2. Germline values: CDR1 SGHRS, CDR2 YFSETQ. The CDR3 length is 15 residues. Trimming at V came to 1 base and at J to 7 bases, leaving 4 bases not matched to a gene. Here the CDR3 DNA reads TGCGCCAGCAGCTTGACTAGCGGGGGATCAAATGAGCAGTTCTTC. Protein: CASSLTSGGSNEQFF. The full variable domain, its missing parts supplied by reference TRBV5-1 and TRBJ2-1, is KAGVTQTPRYLIKTRGQQVTLSCSPISGHRSVSWYQQTPGQGLQFLFEYFSETQRNKGNFPGRFSGRQFSNSRSEMNVSTLELGDSALYLCASSLTSGGSNEQFFGPGTRLTVL.

CDR3 DNA sequence: TGTGCCAGCAGCCCGACCCAGACGGGCGGGATCTCTGGAAACACCATATATTTT. Protein product: CASSPTQTGGISGNTIYF. The chain has TRBV7-7 and TRBJ1-3; no firm D call. The germline gives CDR1 SSHAT, CDR2 FNYEAQ (reference sequence). V was pared by 5 bases and J by 0 bases, with 20 bases between. This CDR3 has 18 amino acids.

The J gene is TRBJ1-6, the V gene TRBV30; TRBD1 matches 9 bases. The CDR3 runs 13 residues. Germline trimming cut 5 bases from V and 6 bases from J; bases unmatched to any gene: 2. Germline assignment: CDR1 GTSNPN and CDR2 SVGIG (reference sequence). The CDR3 DNA is TGTGCCTGGGGGACAGGGAGTAATTCACCCCTCCACTTT. Translation: CAWGTGSNSPLHF.

The chain joins TRBV7-9 to TRBJ2-3; 8 positions agree with TRBD1. CDR3 length: 17 amino acids. V trimming: 5 bases; J trimming: 0 bases; junction bases outside the gene matches: 10. CDR1 is SEHNR and CDR2 is FQNEAQ in the germline V gene (reference sequence). The CDR3 here is CASSRGTGLKSTDTQYF. The CDR3 DNA follows: TGTGCCAGCAGCCGCGGGACAGGTTTGAAAAGCACAGATACGCAGTATTTT. The variable domain in full, with the rest retrieved from reference TRBV7-9 and TRBJ2-3, is DTGVSQNPRHKITKRGQNVTFRCDPISEHNRLYWYRQTLGQGPEFLTYFQNEAQLEKSRLLSDRFSAERPKGSFSTLEIQRTEQGDSAMYLCASSRGTGLKSTDTQYFGPGTRLTVL.

The CDR3 loop reads CASSPPLTGGYEQFF. CDR3 bases: TGTGCCAGCAGCCCTCCCCTCACAGGGGGCTATGAGCAGTTCTTC. This sequence joins TRBV7-9 and TRBJ2-1, with TRBD1 matching over 9 bases. Trimming cost V 5 bases and J 8 bases; bases outside gene matches: 10. The germline gives CDR1 SEHNR, CDR2 FQNEAQ (reference sequence). The CDR3 is 15 amino acids.

This clone was seen more than once but under ten times. The chain couples TRBV7-9 to TRBJ1-1; the match to TRBD1 covers 11 bases. J gave up 5 bases and V 5 bases, and 7 bases lay outside the gene matches. This CDR3 comprises 15 residues. The germline V gene encodes CDR1 SEHNR and CDR2 FQNEAQ (reference sequence). CDR3 nucleotide sequence: TGTGCCAGCAGCGGACAGGGGGCGATCGGAACTGAAGCTTTCTTT. Its protein is CASSGQGAIGTEAFF.